One sample yielded the 10 T cell receptor beta chains listed below, sequenced in a study of T cell responses to AZD1222 COVID-19 vaccine. Here immunoSEQ multiplex PCR was the method, and the copy in TCRdb shows in-frame clones only, minus some. The sample yields around 150,000 clones, approximately 90% seen once. The sequencing used peripheral blood, collected on day 0 of AZD1222 vaccination. Every receptor here comes from an adult in good health.

This clone was counted a single time. The rearrangement joins TRBV6-5 to TRBJ1-1; no firm D call. Germline loops: CDR1 MNHEY, CDR2 SVGAGI. The V end was cut by 6 bases, the J end by 2 bases, with 7 bases between. This CDR3 has 12 residues. CDR3 nucleotide sequence: TGTGCCAGCAGCTCTTTTAACACTGAAGCTTTCTTT. Protein: CASSSFNTEAFF.

The genes are TRBV6-5 and TRBJ2-1; 11 bases are a match to TRBD2. Germline lookup yields CDR1 MNHEY and CDR2 SVGAGI. V shed 2 bases, J shed 7 bases, and the junction held 7 bases outside the gene matches. The CDR3 sequence is 16 residues long. The CDR3 nucleotides read TGTGCCAGCAGTTACGGGGGACTAGCGGTTCTAAATGAGCAGTTCTTC. Translation: CASSYGGLAVLNEQFF.

The chain has TRBV10-3 and TRBJ1-2; D unresolved. Germline CDR1 is ENHRY and CDR2 is SYGVKD. With 2 bases removed from V and 4 bases from J, the gap between germline ends came to 14 bases. The CDR3 runs 15 residues. The CDR3 nucleotides read TGTGCCATCAGTGAGAAGGTTCGGTCAATCTATGGCTACACCTTC. It is translated as CAISEKVRSIYGYTF.

This clone was seen once. The chain joins TRBV3-1 (or the pseudogene TRBV3-2) to TRBJ2-2; 9 positions agree with TRBD2. Germline V gene data show CDR1 as LGHDT and CDR2 as YNNKEL (reference sequence). This CDR3 comprises 15 residues. V was pared by 3 bases and J by 4 bases, with 3 bases of the junction left unmatched. This CDR3 is CASSQGGRVTGELFF. Here the CDR3 DNA reads TGTGCCAGCAGCCAGGGCGGGAGGGTCACCGGGGAGCTGTTTTTT.

The V call is TRBV9, the J call TRBJ1-2; 7 positions agree with TRBD1. Trimming removed 3 bases from V and 0 bases from J; junction bases left unmatched: 8. The CDR3 extends over 16 amino acids. CDR1 is SGDLS and CDR2 is YYNGEE in the germline V gene. This chain's CDR3 is CASSAPPTGPNYGYTF. CDR3 DNA: TGTGCCAGCAGCGCCCCTCCGACAGGGCCTAACTATGGCTACACCTTC. Complete variable domain (other parts from reference TRBV9 and TRBJ1-2): DSGVTQTPKHLITATGQRVTLRCSPRSGDLSVYWYQQSLDQGLQFLIQYYNGEERAKGNILERFSAQQFPDLHSELNLSSLELGDSALYFCASSAPPTGPNYGYTFGSGTRLTVV.

V is TRBV29-1 and J is TRBJ2-3, with TRBD1 identical over 9 bases. The germline CDR1 and CDR2 sequences are SQVTM and ANQGSEA. The V gene end was trimmed by 6 bases and the J gene end by 2 bases; junction bases not matched to a gene: 6. This CDR3 comprises 14 residues. Here the CDR3 DNA reads TGCAGCGTAACCGGACAGGGGAACACAGATACGCAGTATTTT. Its protein is CSVTGQGNTDTQYF.

The CDR3 DNA is TGTGCCAGCAGTGAAGCAGGGGTAGGGGCCAACGTCCTGACTTTC. Protein product: CASSEAGVGANVLTF. This rearrangement joins TRBV2 to TRBJ2-6, with D possibly being TRBD1 (5 bases). The CDR3 is made up of 15 amino acids. Germline V lookup: CDR1 SNHLY, CDR2 FYNNEI. With 0 bases removed from V and 4 bases from J, the gap between germline ends came to 7 bases.

The rearrangement uses TRBV25-1 and TRBJ2-1; 12 bases match TRBD2. Trimming removed 3 bases from V and 9 bases from J; junction bases left unmatched: 6. The CDR3 loop spans 15 amino acids. Germline V gene sequence: CDR1 MGHDK, CDR2 SYGVNS. The chain's CDR3 is CASSDPTSGRSEQFF. CDR3 in DNA: TGTGCCAGCAGTGATCCGACTAGCGGGAGATCTGAGCAGTTCTTC.

The chain couples TRBV15 to TRBJ2-1; 11 positions agree with TRBD2. The germline gives CDR1 LNHNV, CDR2 YYDKDF (reference sequence). CDR3 length equals 18 residues. V lost 1 base to trimming and J lost 5 bases; unmatched junction nucleotides: 10. This CDR3 reads CATSRGGTSGREDNEQFF. The DNA for the CDR3 is TGTGCCACCAGCAGAGGCGGAACTAGCGGGAGAGAGGACAATGAGCAGTTCTTC. Complete variable domain (other parts from reference TRBV15 and TRBJ2-1): DAMVIQNPRYQVTQFGKPVTLSCSQTLNHNVMYWYQQKSSQAPKLLFHYYDKDFNNEADTPDNFQSRRPNTSFCFLDIRSPGLGDTAMYLCATSRGGTSGREDNEQFFGPGTRLTVL.

This chain connects TRBV18 to TRBJ2-5; 10 bases line up with TRBD2. Germline lookup yields CDR1 KGHSH and CDR2 LQKENI. The CDR3 has 14 amino acids. The V gene end was trimmed by 4 bases and the J gene end by 4 bases; junction bases not matched to a gene: 3. CDR3 region: CASSQAGGPETQYF. CDR3 nucleotides: TGTGCCAGCTCACAAGCGGGGGGGCCAGAGACCCAGTACTTC. Combining the CDR3 with reference TRBV18 and TRBJ2-5 gives the whole variable domain NAGVMQNPRHLVRRRGQEARLRCSPMKGHSHVYWYRQLPEEGLKFMVYLQKENIIDESGMPKERFSAEFPKEGPSILRIQQVVRGDSAAYFCASSQAGGPETQYFGPGTRLLVL.